Below are 2 T cell receptor beta chains sequenced from a single sample in a study of cytomegalovirus exposure and HLA in healthy donors. Primers for the PCR totalled 60 Vbeta and 13 Jbeta. Profiled with immunoSEQ multiplex PCR; TCRdb holds only in-frame clones, not every one. The sample lists tens of thousands of clones; about 78% were seen once. The specimen sequenced was PBMCs. The receptors stem from a male donor in good health and CMV-seropositive.

This clone was seen only once. This chain joins TRBV6-5 and TRBJ1-5; the D is unclear. CDR1 is MNHEY and CDR2 is SVGAGI in the germline V gene. The V and J ends lost 7 bases and 7 bases respectively, with 17 bases between them. CDR3 length equals 14 residues. CDR3 sequence: CASKPASGMQPQHF. The CDR3 DNA sequence: TGTGCCAGCAAACCTGCCTCGGGGATGCAGCCCCAGCATTTT.

V gene TRBV7-2 combines with J gene TRBJ2-1; D uncertain. The CDR3 runs to 12 residues. The V end lost 5 bases, the J end lost 8 bases, and 10 bases lay between the germline ends. Per the germline V gene, CDR1 is SGHTA and CDR2 is FQGNSA. CDR3 residues: CASSKFFDEQFF. The CDR3 DNA sequence: TGTGCCAGCAGCAAATTCTTCGATGAGCAGTTCTTC.